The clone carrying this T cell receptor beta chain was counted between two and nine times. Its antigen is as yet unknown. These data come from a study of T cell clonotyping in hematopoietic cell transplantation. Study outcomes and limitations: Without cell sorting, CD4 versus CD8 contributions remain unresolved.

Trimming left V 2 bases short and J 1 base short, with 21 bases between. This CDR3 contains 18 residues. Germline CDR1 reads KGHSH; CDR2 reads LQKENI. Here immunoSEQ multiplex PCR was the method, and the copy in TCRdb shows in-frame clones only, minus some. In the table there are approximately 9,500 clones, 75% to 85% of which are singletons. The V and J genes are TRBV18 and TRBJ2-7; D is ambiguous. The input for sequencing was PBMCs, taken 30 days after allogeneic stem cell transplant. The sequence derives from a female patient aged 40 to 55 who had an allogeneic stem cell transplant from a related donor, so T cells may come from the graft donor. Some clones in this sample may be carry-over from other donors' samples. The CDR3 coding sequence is TGTGCCAGCTCACCAATTACCCCCGGCAGTCATAAATCCTACGAGCAGTACTTC. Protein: CASSPITPGSHKSYEQYF.